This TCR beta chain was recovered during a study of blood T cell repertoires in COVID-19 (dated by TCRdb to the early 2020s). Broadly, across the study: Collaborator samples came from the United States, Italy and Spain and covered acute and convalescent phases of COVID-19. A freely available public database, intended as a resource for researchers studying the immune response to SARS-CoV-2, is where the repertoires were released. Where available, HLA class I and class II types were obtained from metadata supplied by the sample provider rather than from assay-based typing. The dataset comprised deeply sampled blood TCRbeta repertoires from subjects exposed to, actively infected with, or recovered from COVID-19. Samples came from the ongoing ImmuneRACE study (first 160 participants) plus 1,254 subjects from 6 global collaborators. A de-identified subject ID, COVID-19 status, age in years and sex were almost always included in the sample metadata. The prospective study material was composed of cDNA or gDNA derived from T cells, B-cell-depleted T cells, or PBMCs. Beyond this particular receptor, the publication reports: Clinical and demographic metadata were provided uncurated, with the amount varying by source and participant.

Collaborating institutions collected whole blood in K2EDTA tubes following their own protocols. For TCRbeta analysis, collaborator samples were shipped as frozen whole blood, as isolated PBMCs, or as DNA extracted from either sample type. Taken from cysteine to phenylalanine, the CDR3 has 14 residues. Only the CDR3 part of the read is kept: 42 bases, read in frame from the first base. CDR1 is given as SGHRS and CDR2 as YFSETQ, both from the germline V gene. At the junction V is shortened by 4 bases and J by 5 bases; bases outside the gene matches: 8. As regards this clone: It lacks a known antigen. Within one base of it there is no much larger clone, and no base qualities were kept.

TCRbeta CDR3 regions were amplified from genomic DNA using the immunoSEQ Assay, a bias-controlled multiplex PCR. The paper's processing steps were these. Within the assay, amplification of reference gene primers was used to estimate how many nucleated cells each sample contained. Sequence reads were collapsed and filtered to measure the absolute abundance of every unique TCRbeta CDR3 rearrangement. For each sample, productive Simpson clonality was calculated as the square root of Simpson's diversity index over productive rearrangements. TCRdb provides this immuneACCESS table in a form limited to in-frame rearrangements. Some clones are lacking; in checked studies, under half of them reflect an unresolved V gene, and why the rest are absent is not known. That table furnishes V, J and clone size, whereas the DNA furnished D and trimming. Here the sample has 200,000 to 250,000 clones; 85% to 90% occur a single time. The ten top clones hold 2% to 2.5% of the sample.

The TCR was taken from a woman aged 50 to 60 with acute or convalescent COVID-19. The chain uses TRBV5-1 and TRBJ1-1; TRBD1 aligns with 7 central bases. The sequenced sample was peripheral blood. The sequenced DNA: TGCGCCAGCAGCCCCCGACAGGGTAGGACTGAAGCTTTCTTT. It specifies CASSPRQGRTEAFF.